Listed below are T cell receptor beta chains from one sample, sequenced in a study of cytomegalovirus exposure and HLA in healthy donors. Generated by immunoSEQ multiplex PCR, the TCRdb table keeps only in-frame clones and is missing some. This table holds about 200,000 clones, 80% to 85% found once. Sequencing input: PBMCs. The receptors shown here come from a woman in her thirties or forties in good health and CMV-seronegative. Each CDR3 is given with its conserved first and last residue. The order of the fields is J gene, clone size, V gene, D gene, CDR3 protein, CDR3 DNA. D genes are given only for firm matches. Size is omitted from some rows. Given values are once, few, many or a class for expanded clones.

J gene: TRBJ2-5; clone size: -; V gene: TRBV30; D gene: TRBD2; CDR3 protein: CAGTSGGGETQYF; CDR3 DNA: TGTGCCGGGACTAGCGGAGGGGGAGAGACCCAGTACTTC
J gene: TRBJ2-7; clone size: -; V gene: TRBV5-4; D gene: TRBD2; CDR3 protein: CASSSEREYYEQYF; CDR3 DNA: TGTGCCAGCAGCTCCGAGCGGGAGTACTACGAGCAGTACTTC
J gene: TRBJ2-7; clone size: -; V gene: TRBV5-5; D gene: -; CDR3 protein: CASSPDLVPYEEQYF; CDR3 DNA: TGTGCCAGCAGCCCGGACTTGGTGCCCTACGAAGAGCAGTACTTC
J gene: TRBJ2-7; clone size: -; V gene: TRBV9; D gene: TRBD2; CDR3 protein: CASSVGAGVNEQYF; CDR3 DNA: TGTGCCAGCAGCGTCGGAGCGGGGGTCAACGAGCAGTACTTC
J gene: TRBJ2-2; clone size: -; V gene: TRBV5-4; D gene: -; CDR3 protein: CASTAPGTSTGELFF; CDR3 DNA: TGTGCCAGCACCGCTCCCGGGACTTCGACCGGGGAGCTGTTTTTT
J gene: TRBJ1-1; clone size: -; V gene: TRBV11-2; D gene: -; CDR3 protein: CASSLVTEAFF; CDR3 DNA: TGTGCCAGCAGCTTAGTAACTGAAGCTTTCTTT
J gene: TRBJ2-2; clone size: -; V gene: TRBV4-1; D gene: TRBD2; CDR3 protein: CASSQAPGQLGLAGGPGGELFF; CDR3 DNA: TGCGCCAGCAGCCAGGCTCCGGGACAGCTGGGACTAGCGGGAGGGCCTGGCGGGGAGCTGTTTTTT
J gene: TRBJ2-6; clone size: -; V gene: TRBV4-1; D gene: TRBD2; CDR3 protein: CASSLAGGSGANVLTF; CDR3 DNA: TGCGCCAGCAGTTTAGCGGGAGGGTCTGGGGCCAACGTCCTGACTTTC
J gene: TRBJ2-7; clone size: -; V gene: TRBV7-9; D gene: TRBD2; CDR3 protein: CASSFTPSGLAGHPLRQYF; CDR3 DNA: TGTGCCAGCAGCTTTACGCCGTCGGGACTAGCGGGCCACCCTCTCCGGCAGTACTTC
J gene: TRBJ2-5; clone size: -; V gene: TRBV5-1; D gene: TRBD2; CDR3 protein: CASSVTSGTPLETQYF; CDR3 DNA: TGCGCCAGCAGCGTGACTAGCGGGACACCATTGGAGACCCAGTACTTC
J gene: TRBJ2-5; clone size: -; V gene: TRBV5-1; D gene: TRBD1; CDR3 protein: CASSLPPSRTGATETQYF; CDR3 DNA: TGCGCCAGCAGCTTGCCACCGTCTCGGACAGGGGCGACCGAGACCCAGTACTTC
J gene: TRBJ1-1; clone size: -; V gene: TRBV6-5; D gene: TRBD1; CDR3 protein: CASSLTGGTEAFF; CDR3 DNA: TGTGCCAGCAGCCTTACAGGGGGCACTGAAGCTTTCTTT
J gene: TRBJ2-7; clone size: -; V gene: TRBV28; D gene: -; CDR3 protein: CASGSGGPWEEQYF; CDR3 DNA: TGTGCCAGCGGTTCCGGAGGACCCTGGGAGGAGCAGTACTTC
J gene: TRBJ2-5; clone size: -; V gene: TRBV5-8; D gene: TRBD1; CDR3 protein: CASSSRQGWGTQYF; CDR3 DNA: TGTGCCAGCAGTTCACGACAGGGGTGGGGGACCCAGTACTTC
J gene: TRBJ2-1; clone size: -; V gene: TRBV9; D gene: -; CDR3 protein: CASSEMGRFKDEQFF; CDR3 DNA: TGTGCCAGCAGCGAGATGGGGCGATTTAAGGATGAGCAGTTCTTC
J gene: TRBJ2-2; clone size: -; V gene: TRBV9; D gene: TRBD1; CDR3 protein: CASKDRVNTGELFF; CDR3 DNA: TGTGCCAGCAAGGACAGGGTGAACACCGGGGAGCTGTTTTTT
J gene: TRBJ2-5; clone size: once; V gene: TRBV2; D gene: TRBD2; CDR3 protein: CASSTRTSPQYF; CDR3 DNA: TGTGCCAGCAGTACACGGACTAGTCCCCAGTACTTC
J gene: TRBJ2-4; clone size: -; V gene: TRBV25-1; D gene: -; CDR3 protein: CASSDVSLAKNIQYF; CDR3 DNA: TGTGCCAGCAGTGACGTGAGTTTAGCCAAAAACATTCAGTACTTC
J gene: TRBJ1-1; clone size: few; V gene: TRBV5-4; D gene: -; CDR3 protein: CASSPMTAGNTEAFF; CDR3 DNA: TGTGCCAGCAGCCCTATGACAGCGGGGAACACTGAAGCTTTCTTT
J gene: TRBJ1-2; clone size: -; V gene: TRBV19; D gene: -; CDR3 protein: CASSRDGGRGQGGYTF; CDR3 DNA: TGTGCCAGTAGTAGGGATGGGGGCCGCGGGCAGGGTGGCTACACCTTC
J gene: TRBJ2-1; clone size: -; V gene: TRBV5-1; D gene: TRBD2; CDR3 protein: CASSWQAGRYNEQFF; CDR3 DNA: TGCGCCAGCAGCTGGCAAGCGGGAAGGTACAATGAGCAGTTCTTC
J gene: TRBJ2-7; clone size: -; V gene: TRBV4-1; D gene: TRBD2; CDR3 protein: CASSQPTSGSGEQYF; CDR3 DNA: TGCGCCAGCAGCCAACCAACTAGCGGGAGCGGTGAGCAGTACTTC
J gene: TRBJ1-1; clone size: -; V gene: TRBV4-1; D gene: -; CDR3 protein: CASSQDWGDTEAFF; CDR3 DNA: TGCGCCAGCAGCCAAGATTGGGGGGACACTGAAGCTTTCTTT
J gene: TRBJ1-1; clone size: -; V gene: TRBV6-5; D gene: -; CDR3 protein: CASSSGQLVGRGEAFF; CDR3 DNA: TGTGCCAGCAGTTCTGGACAGCTAGTAGGGAGGGGTGAAGCTTTCTTT
J gene: TRBJ2-5; clone size: -; V gene: TRBV7-3; D gene: TRBD1; CDR3 protein: CASSPGTGNPQETQYF; CDR3 DNA: TGTGCCAGCAGCCCAGGGACAGGGAACCCGCAAGAGACCCAGTACTTC
J gene: TRBJ2-5; clone size: -; V gene: TRBV19; D gene: TRBD2; CDR3 protein: CASSGTSGGQETQYF; CDR3 DNA: TGTGCCAGTTCCGGGACTAGCGGGGGCCAAGAGACCCAGTACTTC
J gene: TRBJ2-1; clone size: -; V gene: TRBV7-9; D gene: TRBD2; CDR3 protein: CASSIGGSGRAHEQFF; CDR3 DNA: TGTGCCAGCAGCATAGGTGGTAGCGGGAGGGCCCATGAGCAGTTCTTC
J gene: TRBJ2-6; clone size: -; V gene: TRBV5-1; D gene: -; CDR3 protein: CASSQRGLSGANVLTF; CDR3 DNA: TGCGCCAGCAGCCAGAGGGGACTCTCTGGGGCCAACGTCCTGACTTTC
J gene: TRBJ1-2; clone size: -; V gene: TRBV18; D gene: -; CDR3 protein: CASSPVKEYGYTF; CDR3 DNA: TGTGCCAGCTCACCAGTAAAAGAGTATGGCTACACCTTC
J gene: TRBJ2-5; clone size: once; V gene: TRBV5-1; D gene: TRBD1; CDR3 protein: CASSPGTDLKETQYF; CDR3 DNA: TGCGCCAGCAGCCCCGGGACAGATTTAAAAGAGACCCAGTACTTC
J gene: TRBJ2-1; clone size: -; V gene: TRBV11-2; D gene: TRBD2; CDR3 protein: CASSPPGLAGDLFF; CDR3 DNA: TGTGCCAGCAGCCCTCCGGGACTAGCGGGAGATTTGTTCTTC
J gene: TRBJ2-3; clone size: -; V gene: TRBV5-1; D gene: -; CDR3 protein: CASSLSQEGTDTQYF; CDR3 DNA: TGCGCCAGCAGCTTGTCGCAGGAGGGCACAGATACGCAGTATTTT
J gene: TRBJ2-3; clone size: -; V gene: TRBV7-3; D gene: -; CDR3 protein: CASSLSLWGADTQYF; CDR3 DNA: TGTGCCAGCAGCTTAAGTCTTTGGGGCGCAGATACGCAGTATTTT
J gene: TRBJ2-5; clone size: -; V gene: TRBV28; D gene: -; CDR3 protein: CASSLGAPKTQYF; CDR3 DNA: TGTGCCAGCAGTTTGGGGGCGCCAAAGACCCAGTACTTC
J gene: TRBJ2-3; clone size: -; V gene: TRBV2; D gene: TRBD2; CDR3 protein: CASRPRLAGEPDTQYF; CDR3 DNA: TGTGCCAGCAGACCGAGACTAGCGGGAGAACCAGATACGCAGTATTTT
J gene: TRBJ1-1; clone size: -; V gene: TRBV5-8; D gene: TRBD1; CDR3 protein: CASSDMTGGSEAFF; CDR3 DNA: TGTGCCAGCAGCGACATGACAGGGGGCTCTGAAGCTTTCTTT
J gene: TRBJ2-7; clone size: -; V gene: TRBV5-1; D gene: TRBD1; CDR3 protein: CASRMMTGQYYEQYF; CDR3 DNA: TGCGCCAGCAGAATGATGACAGGGCAATACTACGAGCAGTACTTC
J gene: TRBJ1-2; clone size: once; V gene: TRBV5-4; D gene: TRBD1; CDR3 protein: CASSAGQSAHYGYTF; CDR3 DNA: TGTGCCAGCAGCGCGGGACAGTCCGCGCACTATGGCTACACCTTC
J gene: TRBJ2-7; clone size: -; V gene: TRBV5-1; D gene: TRBD1; CDR3 protein: CASSLTGTGGSYEQYF; CDR3 DNA: TGCGCCAGCAGCTTGACCGGGACAGGGGGCTCCTACGAGCAGTACTTC
J gene: TRBJ2-7; clone size: -; V gene: TRBV27; D gene: -; CDR3 protein: CASSLGGSYEQYF; CDR3 DNA: TGTGCCAGTAGCCTGGGGGGCTCCTACGAGCAGTACTTC
J gene: TRBJ1-2; clone size: -; V gene: TRBV10-3; D gene: -; CDR3 protein: CAISDVAGNTYGYTF; CDR3 DNA: TGTGCCATCAGTGACGTGGCAGGGAATACCTATGGCTACACCTTC
J gene: TRBJ1-1; clone size: -; V gene: TRBV9; D gene: TRBD1; CDR3 protein: CASSSRRQGEAFF; CDR3 DNA: TGTGCCAGCAGCTCCCGTCGACAGGGGGAAGCTTTCTTT
J gene: TRBJ1-5; clone size: -; V gene: TRBV6-1; D gene: -; CDR3 protein: CASSELRNQPQHF; CDR3 DNA: TGTGCCAGCAGTGAATTGCGAAACCAGCCCCAGCATTTT
J gene: TRBJ2-5; clone size: -; V gene: TRBV28; D gene: TRBD2; CDR3 protein: CASSFYGTSGEETQYF; CDR3 DNA: TGTGCCAGCAGCTTCTACGGGACTAGCGGTGAAGAGACCCAGTACTTC
J gene: TRBJ2-5; clone size: -; V gene: TRBV11-2; D gene: -; CDR3 protein: CASSPGWVETQYF; CDR3 DNA: TGTGCCAGCAGCCCGGGGTGGGTAGAGACCCAGTACTTC
J gene: TRBJ1-1; clone size: -; V gene: TRBV10-3; D gene: TRBD1; CDR3 protein: CAIRPWDSSLEAFF; CDR3 DNA: TGTGCCATCAGGCCCTGGGACAGCAGCCTTGAAGCTTTCTTT
J gene: TRBJ2-5; clone size: -; V gene: TRBV4-1; D gene: -; CDR3 protein: CASSQAAGETQYF; CDR3 DNA: TGCGCCAGCAGCCAAGCCGCGGGGGAGACCCAGTACTTC
J gene: TRBJ1-2; clone size: -; V gene: TRBV2; D gene: TRBD1; CDR3 protein: CASSEAAGQGEGGYTF; CDR3 DNA: TGTGCCAGCAGTGAAGCTGCGGGACAGGGGGAAGGCGGCTACACCTTC
J gene: TRBJ2-3; clone size: -; V gene: TRBV28; D gene: TRBD1; CDR3 protein: CASSSRDRAADTQYF; CDR3 DNA: TGTGCCAGCAGTTCACGGGACAGGGCTGCAGATACGCAGTATTTT
J gene: TRBJ1-2; clone size: -; V gene: TRBV6-5; D gene: -; CDR3 protein: CASMGGDYGYTF; CDR3 DNA: TGTGCCAGCATGGGTGGAGACTATGGCTACACCTTC
J gene: TRBJ1-5; clone size: once; V gene: TRBV19; D gene: -; CDR3 protein: CASSNRIVNQPQHF; CDR3 DNA: TGTGCCAGTAGTAACAGAATCGTCAATCAGCCCCAGCATTTT
J gene: TRBJ2-1; clone size: once; V gene: TRBV4-2; D gene: TRBD2; CDR3 protein: CASSKTVLAGGDNEQFF; CDR3 DNA: TGTGCCAGCAGCAAAACCGTACTAGCGGGAGGTGACAATGAGCAGTTCTTC
J gene: TRBJ2-7; clone size: -; V gene: TRBV27; D gene: TRBD2; CDR3 protein: CASSFSLAGGPTYEQYF; CDR3 DNA: TGTGCCAGCAGTTTTTCACTAGCGGGAGGCCCCACCTACGAGCAGTACTTC
J gene: TRBJ2-7; clone size: -; V gene: TRBV29-1; D gene: -; CDR3 protein: CSVEVGYSYEQYF; CDR3 DNA: TGCAGCGTTGAAGTGGGCTACTCCTACGAGCAGTACTTC
J gene: TRBJ2-1; clone size: few; V gene: TRBV4-2; D gene: -; CDR3 protein: CASSQRESAYNEQFF; CDR3 DNA: TGTGCCAGCAGCCAAAGAGAGAGTGCCTACAATGAGCAGTTCTTC
J gene: TRBJ1-5; clone size: -; V gene: TRBV2; D gene: -; CDR3 protein: CASRSTGLINQPQHF; CDR3 DNA: TGTGCCAGCAGGTCCACAGGGCTTATCAATCAGCCCCAGCATTTT
J gene: TRBJ2-3; clone size: once; V gene: TRBV5-6; D gene: -; CDR3 protein: CASSLRRRRFTDTQYF; CDR3 DNA: TGTGCCAGCAGCTTAAGGAGGCGCCGTTTCACAGATACGCAGTATTTT